This entry features one TCR beta chain sequence. The antigen is unknown. The ends lost 6 bases at V and 5 bases at J; junction bases unmatched: 9. CDR3 size: 14 residues. Germline V gives CDR1 SGHDN, CDR2 FVKESK. This sample stems from a study of cytomegalovirus exposure and HLA in healthy donors. General observations from the study: Most TCR sequences were uncommon, yet certain public TCRs appeared in many donors.

The PCR had 60 Vbeta and 13 Jbeta primers. The method was immunoSEQ multiplex PCR; TCRdb's version includes in-frame clones alone and lacks a portion of them. The sample records 220,000 or so clones, 65% to 75% being singletons. This clonotype was sampled from a woman in her thirties in good health and CMV-seronegative. The V and J genes are TRBV14 and TRBJ2-7; 8 bases are shared with TRBD2. Sequencing used PBMCs. In nucleotides, the CDR3 is TGTGCCAGCAGTCCCCGGGGGGGGGCAAACGAGCAGTACTTC. This encodes CASSPRGGANEQYF.